The 31 T cell receptor beta chains below come from one sample, sequenced in a study of T cells expressing NK-cell markers (dated by TCRdb to between 2020 and 2021). Libraries were built with 5' RACE. The sequencer was an Illumina HiSeq 2000. TCRdb reprocessed the reads, and each CDR3 protein sequence is entered once, without DNA. The sample's table lists a count of some 440,000 distinct CDR3 sequences. Of the sample, around 1.4% is held by the ten largest clones. Sequencing was performed on blood T cells: a sorted CD56 or NKG2C T cell subset, CD4+ or CD8+ T cells, or bulk PBMC T cells (not recorded which). Source of these receptors: a woman aged 50 to 65 in good health. Donor details come from another sample of the same person, matched by shared clones.

V and J are TRBV12-5 and TRBJ2-2; TCRdb picks TRBD2, but there is no DNA to check that call. The germline V gene has CDR1 LGHNT and CDR2 FRNRAP. This CDR3 has 18 residues. CDR3 amino acids: CASGRPGLAGGLDGELFF. Using reference TRBV12-5 and TRBJ2-2 for the parts outside the CDR3, the full variable domain is DARVTQTPRHKVTEMGQEVTMRCQPILGHNTVFWYRQTMMQGLELLAYFRNRAPLDDSGMPKDRFSAEMPDATLATLKIQPSEPRDSAVYFCASGRPGLAGGLDGELFFGEGSRLTVL.

The chain recombines TRBV11-2 with TRBJ1-1. The CDR3 extends over 16 amino acids. Germline CDR1 and CDR2: SGHAT and FQNNGV. The CDR3 loop reads CASSFGLIRRNTEAFF.

The V and J genes are TRBV6-2 or TRBV6-3 and TRBJ2-5; TCRdb selects TRBD2, and the lack of DNA leaves this call unchecked. The CDR3 loop spans 16 amino acids. Germline CDR1 reads MNHEY; CDR2 reads SVGEGT. The CDR3 here is CASSYGRTSGQETQYF.

The rearrangement joins TRBV4-1 to TRBJ1-6; TCRdb names TRBD1, which stays unverified in the absence of DNA. The length of the CDR3 is 14 residues. Germline V gene sequence: CDR1 MGHRA, CDR2 YSYEKL. CDR3 region: CASSLDRANSPLHF.

The CDR3 reads CATPPLGRTTGELFF. The chain links TRBV11-2 to TRBJ2-2; TCRdb names TRBD1, which stays unverified in the absence of DNA. Germline V gene data show CDR1 as SGHAT and CDR2 as FQNNGV. The CDR3 has 15 residues.

This chain connects TRBV24-1 to TRBJ2-4; without DNA, the TCRdb call of TRBD1 cannot be checked. The CDR3 is 15 residues long. CDR1 is KGHDR and CDR2 is SFDVKD in the germline V gene. The CDR3 sequence: CATSDQTGGAGIQYF.

The chain couples TRBV6-1 to TRBJ1-5; TCRdb gives TRBD1 as the D gene, but with no DNA this cannot be confirmed. The CDR3 covers 15 residues. Germline assignment: CDR1 MNHNS and CDR2 SASEGT. The CDR3 is CASIYYRGAEQPQHF.

The chain combines TRBV19 with TRBJ2-2; checking the TCRdb D call of TRBD2 is not possible without DNA. Germline assignment: CDR1 LNHDA and CDR2 SQIVND (reference sequence). The CDR3 runs to 16 residues. Here the CDR3 reads CASKMEGLAVTGELFF.

This CDR3 reads CASSSFYNEQFF. The chain combines TRBV7-2 with TRBJ2-1. Germline CDR1 SGHTA, CDR2 FQGNSA. The CDR3 is made up of 12 amino acids.

The V and J genes are TRBV21-1 and TRBJ2-1; without DNA, the TCRdb call of TRBD2 cannot be checked. TRBV21-1 is flagged as a pseudogene. This CDR3 is built from 19 residues. Here the CDR3 reads CASSKARGSGRPSYNEQFF.

The chain links TRBV9 to TRBJ2-3; as DNA is missing, the TRBD2 call by TCRdb cannot be tested. CDR3 length: 14 residues. Germline V lookup: CDR1 SGDLS, CDR2 YYNGEE. The CDR3 sequence is CASSLGTYTDTQYF.

The gene calls are TRBV5-1 and TRBJ1-6; absent DNA, TCRdb's TRBD1 call cannot be checked. The CDR3 length is 15 residues. Germline V gives CDR1 SGHRS, CDR2 YFSETQ. CDR3 sequence: CASSQRTGENSPLHF.

The rearrangement uses TRBV14 and TRBJ2-1; TCRdb's assignment of TRBD1 cannot be checked, as there is no DNA. The CDR3 is 17 residues long. The germline gives CDR1 SGHDN, CDR2 FVKESK. The CDR3 reads CASSRPPGGGFYNEQFF.

This chain uses TRBV12-3 or TRBV12-4 with TRBJ2-2; TCRdb indicates TRBD1, and absent DNA this call remains unverified. This CDR3 is built from 17 residues. This chain's CDR3 is CASSSKRGGANTGELFF.

V and J are TRBV5-1 and TRBJ2-1; the D call of TRBD1 rests on TCRdb alone, since no DNA is present to check it. In germline, CDR1 is SGHRS, CDR2 YFSETQ. CDR3 length: 16 amino acids. CDR3 amino acids: CASSLTVGQKNNEQFF.

The chain's CDR3 is CASTASGTSGYNEQFF. The chain uses TRBV5-1 and TRBJ2-1; the D call of TRBD2 rests on TCRdb alone, since no DNA is present to check it. In germline, CDR1 is SGHRS, CDR2 YFSETQ. The CDR3 is 16 amino acids.

CDR3 protein: CASSPRQGDQPQHF. The rearrangement joins TRBV18 to TRBJ1-5; TCRdb's assignment of TRBD1 cannot be checked, as there is no DNA. The CDR3 sequence is 14 residues long. The germline gives CDR1 KGHSH, CDR2 LQKENI.

This chain joins TRBV5-6 and TRBJ1-4; TCRdb's D call of TRBD1 is untestable without DNA. The CDR3 is 16 amino acids. Germline values: CDR1 SGHDT, CDR2 YYEEEE. This CDR3 reads CASSLASQGASGKLFF.

The chain recombines TRBV19 with TRBJ1-4; without DNA, the TCRdb call of TRBD1 cannot be checked. This CDR3 region has 13 residues. CDR1 is LNHDA and CDR2 is SQIVND in the germline V gene (reference sequence). CDR3 loop: CASSREPNEKLFF.

The chain uses TRBV5-1 and TRBJ2-5; absent DNA, TCRdb's TRBD1 call cannot be checked. Germline V gives CDR1 SGHRS, CDR2 YFSETQ. The length of the CDR3 is 16 residues. The CDR3 region is CASSSRLDRVEKTQYF.

V is TRBV3-1 and J is TRBJ2-2. CDR1 LGHDT and CDR2 YNNKEL come from the germline V gene (reference sequence). This CDR3 contains 16 residues. The CDR3 sequence is CASSDFRRANTGELFF.

This chain uses TRBV9 with TRBJ2-1; TCRdb selects TRBD2, and the lack of DNA leaves this call unchecked. The CDR3 sequence is 15 residues long. Germline V CDR1 and CDR2: SGDLS, YYNGEE. The chain's CDR3 is CASSVYIGTSGGKFF.

V is TRBV12-3 or TRBV12-4 and J is TRBJ2-4; TCRdb's assignment of TRBD1 cannot be checked, as there is no DNA. This CDR3 is 13 amino acids long. Here the CDR3 reads CASSLGTVNIQYF.

The chain's CDR3 is CSARALAGGSTQYF. The chain carries TRBV20-1 and TRBJ2-3; lacking DNA, the TRBD2 call made by TCRdb goes unchecked. This CDR3 region has 14 residues. Germline CDR1 reads DFQATT; CDR2 reads SNEGSKA (reference sequence).

The gene calls are TRBV3-1 and TRBJ2-2; the D gene TCRdb calls, TRBD2, cannot be checked with no DNA. CDR1 is LGHDT and CDR2 is YNNKEL in the germline V gene (reference sequence). This CDR3 contains 15 residues. The CDR3 here is CASSRGGGRTGELFF. Drawing the rest from reference TRBV3-1 and TRBJ2-2, the complete variable domain is DTAVSQTPKYLVTQMGNDKSIKCEQNLGHDTMYWYKQDSKKFLKIMFSYNNKELIINETVPNRFSPKSPDKAHLNLHINSLELGDSAVYFCASSRGGGRTGELFFGEGSRLTVL.

The chain uses TRBV6-5 and TRBJ2-1; the TRBD2 assignment by TCRdb is unverifiable without DNA. The CDR3 sequence is 14 residues long. The germline V gene has CDR1 MNHEY and CDR2 SVGAGI. CDR3 sequence reads: CASTRLAGRNEQFF.

This sequence joins TRBV5-1 and TRBJ1-1; the D call from TCRdb, TRBD1, cannot be confirmed without DNA. In germline, CDR1 is SGHRS, CDR2 YFSETQ. The CDR3 length is 16 residues. The CDR3 spells CASSLVVGGQYTEAFF.

The CDR3 protein is CATSDPGGSNEQFF. This sequence joins TRBV24-1 and TRBJ2-1; the D gene TCRdb calls, TRBD1, cannot be checked with no DNA. CDR1 and CDR2 from the germline V gene are KGHDR and SFDVKD. This CDR3 has 14 residues.

V usage is TRBV11-2 and J usage is TRBJ2-1; TCRdb picks TRBD1, but there is no DNA to check that call. This CDR3 is 14 amino acids long. CDR1 SGHAT and CDR2 FQNNGV come from the germline V gene. CDR3 residues: CASSLATGKNEQFF.

This chain links TRBV5-1 with TRBJ2-1; lacking DNA, the TRBD1 call made by TCRdb goes unchecked. Per the germline V gene, CDR1 is SGHRS and CDR2 is YFSETQ. This CDR3 is built from 15 residues. The CDR3 reads CASSSPGQGLREQFF. Variable domain in full (rest from reference TRBV5-1 and TRBJ2-1): KAGVTQTPRYLIKTRGQQVTLSCSPISGHRSVSWYQQTPGQGLQFLFEYFSETQRNKGNFPGRFSGRQFSNSRSEMNVSTLELGDSALYLCASSSPGQGLREQFFGPGTRLTVL.

This sequence joins TRBV19 and TRBJ2-1; TCRdb proposes TRBD1, but this gene call is untestable without DNA. Germline V gives CDR1 LNHDA, CDR2 SQIVND (reference sequence). CDR3 size: 14 residues. The CDR3 is CASSHPTGYNEQFF.